A selection of T cell receptor beta chains follows, all from one sample in a study of blood T cell repertoires in COVID-19. Assay used: immunoSEQ multiplex PCR; TCRdb lists only in-frame clones, some missing. The table lists hundreds of thousands of clones, 80% to 90% of them singletons. Input material: peripheral blood. These receptors all stem from a woman between 45 and 60 years old who had recovered from COVID-19. CDR3s include the opening cysteine and the closing phenylalanine or tryptophan. Fields, in order: CDR3 protein, CDR3 DNA, clone size, V gene, J gene, D gene. The D gene is left open where the match is weak. Size tells how often a clone was seen (once, few, many) or the class of an expanded clone, and some rows leave it out.

CASSLRPRGVKDEQFF	TGTGCCAGCAGTTTAAGGCCCCGGGGGGTAAAGGATGAGCAGTTCTTC	.	TRBV6-2/TRBV6-3	TRBJ2-1	TRBD2
CASSLGTGWRYGYTF	TGTGCCAGCAGCTTAGGGACAGGATGGAGATATGGCTACACCTTC	.	TRBV11-2	TRBJ1-2	TRBD1
CASRTRPGAGTEAFF	TGTGCCAGCAGAACCCGACCAGGGGCGGGCACTGAAGCTTTCTTT	.	TRBV28	TRBJ1-1	.
CASSEETGRATEAFF	TGTGCCAGCAGCGAGGAGACAGGTCGGGCCACTGAAGCTTTCTTT	.	TRBV7-6	TRBJ1-1	.
CASSEARAFNYGYTF	TGTGCCAGCAGTGAAGCGCGGGCCTTCAACTATGGCTACACCTTC	.	TRBV2	TRBJ1-2	.
CASSSSTGSTTEAFF	TGTGCCAGCAGCTCCTCGACAGGGTCCACCACTGAAGCTTTCTTT	.	TRBV11-2	TRBJ1-1	TRBD1
CASSPGAQPQHF	TGTGCCAGCAGTCCAGGGGCTCAGCCCCAGCATTTT	.	TRBV28	TRBJ1-5	.
CASSINIGTGAEKLFF	TGTGCCAGCAGTATAAATATCGGGACAGGGGCCGAAAAACTGTTTTTT	once	TRBV28	TRBJ1-4	TRBD1
CASSWAGTGELFF	TGTGCCAGCAGCTGGGCCGGCACCGGGGAGCTGTTTTTT	few	TRBV5-4	TRBJ2-2	.
CASSPQARTGALSGANVLTF	TGTGCCAGCTCACCCCAAGCCAGGACAGGGGCGCTCTCTGGGGCCAACGTCCTGACTTTC	.	TRBV18	TRBJ2-6	TRBD1
CASSSGQGVDHEQYF	TGTGCCAGCAGTTCGGGACAGGGGGTGGACCACGAGCAGTACTTC	few	TRBV28	TRBJ2-7	TRBD1
CASSSGDRVREQYF	TGTGCCAGCAGTTCAGGGGACAGGGTTAGAGAGCAGTACTTC	.	TRBV28	TRBJ2-7	TRBD1
CASSLGQVYEQYF	TGTGCCAGCAGCTTAGGGCAGGTCTACGAGCAGTACTTC	.	TRBV7-9	TRBJ2-7	.
CVRSLEQGASQPQHF	TGTGTCAGAAGCTTAGAACAGGGGGCAAGTCAGCCCCAGCATTTT	.	TRBV7-5	TRBJ1-5	.
CASSFQGARWEKLFF	TGTGCCAGCAGTTTTCAGGGGGCTCGGTGGGAAAAACTGTTTTTT	.	TRBV27	TRBJ1-4	TRBD1
CASSLAGGVDIQYF	TGTGCCAGCAGCTTAGCGGGAGGGGTGGACATTCAGTACTTC	.	TRBV7-2	TRBJ2-4	TRBD2
CASSPYASSEKRTEAFF	TGTGCCAGCTCACCTTATGCGTCTTCGGAGAAACGCACTGAAGCTTTCTTT	.	TRBV18	TRBJ1-1	.
CLSGSGYEQYF	TGCTTATCGGGGAGTGGGTACGAGCAGTACTTC	.	TRBV7-6	TRBJ2-7	.
CASSEGQGRHEQYF	TGTGCCAGTTCTGAGGGACAGGGGCGCCACGAGCAGTACTTC	once	TRBV19	TRBJ2-7	TRBD1
CASEAGVTYEQYF	TGTGCCAGCGAGGCGGGAGTCACCTACGAGCAGTACTTC	.	TRBV28	TRBJ2-7	TRBD2
CASSLGVGENSPLHF	TGTGCCAGCAGCTTAGGTGTCGGGGAAAATTCACCCCTCCACTTT	.	TRBV7-2	TRBJ1-6	.
CASSLGQGLGYTF	TGCGCCAGCAGCTTGGGGCAGGGATTGGGCTACACCTTC	.	TRBV5-1	TRBJ1-2	.
CSVILTSGAYGYTF	TGCAGCGTAATACTCACCTCAGGGGCCTATGGCTACACCTTC	.	TRBV29-1	TRBJ1-2	.
CASSFPGGNEQFF	TGTGCCAGCAGCTTCCCGGGAGGGAATGAGCAGTTCTTC	.	TRBV5-4	TRBJ2-1	TRBD2
CASSYTGQGAFF	TGTGCCAGCAGTTACACAGGACAAGGAGCTTTCTTT	.	TRBV6-5	TRBJ1-1	.
CASSLAGAGNYGYTF	TGTGCCAGCAGCTTAGCGGGGGCTGGAAACTATGGCTACACCTTC	.	TRBV7-9	TRBJ1-2	.
CARPTDRTDNEQFF	TGTGCCAGACCTACAGACAGGACCGACAATGAGCAGTTCTTC	.	TRBV6-5	TRBJ2-1	.
CASSLTTNTEAFF	TGTGCCAGCAGCTTAACAACGAACACTGAAGCTTTCTTT	once	TRBV11-1	TRBJ1-1	.
CASSLWTGNNSPLHF	TGTGCCAGCAGCTTGTGGACAGGGAATAATTCACCCCTCCACTTT	few	TRBV5-4	TRBJ1-6	TRBD1
CASSGGSPRYEQYF	TGTGCCAGCAGTGGGGGCTCCCCCCGCTACGAGCAGTACTTC	.	TRBV7-9	TRBJ2-7	.
CASSSPYSSYNEQFF	TGTGCCAGCAGCTCCCCCTACAGCTCCTACAATGAGCAGTTCTTC	.	TRBV7-9	TRBJ2-1	.
CASSRGTGVYYGYTF	TGTGCCAGCAGTCGTGGGACAGGGGTGTACTATGGCTATACCTTC	.	TRBV28	TRBJ1-2	TRBD1
CAWSVRGTEAFF	TGTGCCTGGAGTGTACGGGGGACTGAAGCTTTCTTT	.	TRBV30	TRBJ1-1	.
CASSPLTGELFF	TGTGCCAGCAGTCCCCTTACCGGGGAGCTGTTTTTT	.	TRBV12-3/TRBV12-4	TRBJ2-2	.
CASKSRDTNQPQHF	TGTGCCAGTAAATCCCGGGACACCAATCAGCCCCAGCATTTT	.	TRBV27	TRBJ1-5	.
CASSLRLAETYEQYF	TGTGCCAGCAGTCTGCGACTAGCGGAGACCTACGAGCAGTACTTC	.	TRBV6-2/TRBV6-3	TRBJ2-7	TRBD2
CSVGKGRWTGARLRSYEQYF	TGCAGCGTTGGAAAGGGGAGGTGGACAGGGGCAAGACTTAGGTCCTACGAGCAGTACTTC	.	TRBV29-1	TRBJ2-7	TRBD1
CASSSGTSGGTLAKNIQYF	TGTGCCAGCAGCTCCGGGACTAGCGGGGGAACTCTAGCCAAAAACATTCAGTACTTC	.	TRBV7-2	TRBJ2-4	TRBD2
CAISESILVRAQYF	TGTGCCATCAGTGAGTCGATCTTAGTCAGGGCGCAGTATTTT	.	TRBV10-3	TRBJ2-3	.
CASSQGDSYNEQFF	TGTGCCAGCAGCCAAGGGGACAGTTACAATGAGCAGTTCTTC	.	TRBV3-1/TRBV3-2	TRBJ2-1	TRBD1
CASIFTGGKDSPLHF	TGTGCCAGCATTTTTACGGGGGGCAAGGATTCACCCCTCCACTTT	.	TRBV5-5	TRBJ1-6	.
CASSLNPRIYGYTF	TGTGCCAGCAGTCTCAATCCCAGGATCTATGGCTACACCTTC	.	TRBV6-2/TRBV6-3	TRBJ1-2	.
CASSYLERAQETQYF	TGTGCCAGCAGTTATCTCGAGCGCGCCCAAGAGACCCAGTACTTC	.	TRBV6-6	TRBJ2-5	.
CASSPPGQDTQYF	TGTGCCAGCAGCCCTCCCGGACAAGATACGCAGTATTTT	.	TRBV11-2	TRBJ2-3	.
CASSSYRGRAYEQYF	TGTGCCAGCAGTTCGTACCGCGGGAGGGCCTACGAGCAGTACTTC	.	TRBV6-2/TRBV6-3	TRBJ2-7	TRBD2
CSWGQGTEAFF	TGCAGCTGGGGGCAGGGCACTGAAGCTTTCTTT	.	TRBV29-1	TRBJ1-1	.
CSVAGAPYEQYF	TGCAGCGTAGCTGGGGCCCCCTACGAGCAGTACTTC	once	TRBV29-1	TRBJ2-7	.
CASSLGLPQETQYF	TGCGCCAGCAGCTTGGGACTACCGCAAGAGACCCAGTACTTC	.	TRBV5-1	TRBJ2-5	.
CASTLGLGGHNEQFF	TGTGCCAGCACCTTAGGTTTAGGGGGTCACAATGAGCAGTTCTTC	.	TRBV7-2	TRBJ2-1	.
CASSHPGLAGPLTFESNEQFF	TGTGCCAGCAGCCACCCGGGACTAGCGGGACCCCTCACATTCGAGTCCAATGAGCAGTTCTTC	.	TRBV3-1/TRBV3-2	TRBJ2-1	TRBD2
CASSSTGGLAGGSRADTQYF	TGTGCCAGCAGCTCAACCGGGGGGTTAGCGGGAGGATCTAGGGCGGATACGCAGTATTTT	.	TRBV7-3	TRBJ2-3	TRBD2
CASSPRLAGSSYNEQFF	TGTGCCAGCTCTCCGAGACTAGCGGGAAGCTCCTACAATGAGCAGTTCTTC	.	TRBV18	TRBJ2-1	TRBD2
CASREGGVLAYGYTF	TGTGCCAGCAGGGAGGGGGGGGTCTTGGCCTATGGCTACACCTTC	.	TRBV28	TRBJ1-2	.
CASSEAGYGYTF	TGTGCCAGCAGCGAAGCAGGGTATGGCTACACCTTC	.	TRBV6-2/TRBV6-3	TRBJ1-2	.
CASSWLGQENYGYTF	TGTGCCAGCAGCTGGTTGGGACAGGAGAACTATGGCTACACCTTC	.	TRBV5-6	TRBJ1-2	TRBD1